The sequence of this T cell receptor (beta chain) was determined in a study of cytomegalovirus exposure and HLA in healthy donors. This CDR3 has 17 residues. V lost 0 bases and J lost 11; bases outside the gene matches: 10. Germline V gene data show CDR1 as LNHNV and CDR2 as YYDKDF (reference sequence). This PCR relied on a set of 60 Vbeta primers and 13 Jbeta primers. In the original processing: Around 11 million of tens of millions of unique TCR beta chains were shared, per a later count. Method: immunoSEQ multiplex PCR; TCRdb's copy keeps in-frame clones and lacks some. V and J calls and clone size follow that table, whereas D and trimming were derived from the DNA. The repertoire table contains around 120,000 clones. Points on this clone: What it recognizes is unknown.

General observations from the study: Apparent HLA restriction characterized most CMV-associated TCR beta chains in a later analysis. Among TCR beta chains, those listed as cytomegalovirus-associated numbered over 150.

V gene TRBV15 combines with J gene TRBJ2-3; 14 nucleotides line up with TRBD2. The receptor comes from a man younger than 35 in good health and CMV-seronegative. The sample taken for sequencing was PBMCs. This chain's CDR3 is CATSREPTGLAGARQYF. As DNA, the CDR3 is TGTGCCACCAGCAGAGAACCGACGGGACTAGCGGGGGCGCGGCAGTATTTT.